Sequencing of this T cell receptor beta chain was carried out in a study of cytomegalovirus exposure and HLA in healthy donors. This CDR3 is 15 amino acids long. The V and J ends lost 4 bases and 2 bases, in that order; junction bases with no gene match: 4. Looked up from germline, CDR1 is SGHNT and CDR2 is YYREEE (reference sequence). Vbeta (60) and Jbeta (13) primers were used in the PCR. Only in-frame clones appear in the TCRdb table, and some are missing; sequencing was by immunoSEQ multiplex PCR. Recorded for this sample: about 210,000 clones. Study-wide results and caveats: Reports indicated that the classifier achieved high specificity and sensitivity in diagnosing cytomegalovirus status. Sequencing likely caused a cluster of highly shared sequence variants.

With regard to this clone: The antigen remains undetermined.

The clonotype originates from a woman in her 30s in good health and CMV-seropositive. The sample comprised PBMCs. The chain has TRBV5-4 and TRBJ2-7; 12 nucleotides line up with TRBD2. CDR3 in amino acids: CASSPGLAGTYEQYF. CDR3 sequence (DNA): TGTGCCAGCAGCCCCGGACTAGCGGGAACCTACGAGCAGTACTTC. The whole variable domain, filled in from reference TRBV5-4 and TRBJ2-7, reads ETGVTQSPTHLIKTRGQQVTLRCSSQSGHNTVSWYQQALGQGPQFIFQYYREEENGRGNFPPRFSGLQFPNYSSELNVNALELDDSALYLCASSPGLAGTYEQYFGPGTRLTVT.